This is a list of T cell receptor beta chains from one sample in a study of beta chain features in type 1 diabetes. Only in-frame clones appear in the TCRdb table, and some are missing; sequencing was by immunoSEQ multiplex PCR. The sample holds 970,000 or so clones, roughly 17% seen once. Material: naive CD4+ T cells from blood. Every receptor here comes from a woman aged 18 to 35 in good health. Each CDR3 is given with its conserved first and last residue. A D gene is named only where the DNA matches it firmly. Some rows mark clone size as missing; the rest say once, few, many or name a class of expanded clone.

v_gene: TRBV9
d_gene: NA
j_gene: TRBJ2-1
abundance: NA
CDR3aa: CASSVTGRLGNEQFF
CDR3nt: TGTGCCAGCAGCGTAACAGGGAGGTTGGGGAATGAGCAGTTCTTC

v_gene: TRBV25-1
d_gene: NA
j_gene: TRBJ1-1
abundance: NA
CDR3aa: CASSAEVMNTEAFF
CDR3nt: TGTGCCAGCAGTGCAGAAGTCATGAACACTGAAGCTTTCTTT

v_gene: TRBV7-3
d_gene: NA
j_gene: TRBJ2-5
abundance: NA
CDR3aa: CASSLTETQYF
CDR3nt: TGTGCCAGCAGCTTGACAGAGACCCAGTACTTC

v_gene: TRBV28
d_gene: TRBD2
j_gene: TRBJ2-5
abundance: few
CDR3aa: CASSPYPRTSQYQETQYF
CDR3nt: TGTGCCAGCAGTCCCTATCCCCGGACTAGCCAGTACCAAGAGACCCAGTACTTC

v_gene: TRBV29-1
d_gene: NA
j_gene: TRBJ1-1
abundance: few
CDR3aa: CSVERGANPTEAFF
CDR3nt: TGCAGCGTTGAACGTGGGGCCAATCCCACTGAAGCTTTCTTT

v_gene: TRBV2
d_gene: NA
j_gene: TRBJ2-1
abundance: NA
CDR3aa: CASLGQNEQFF
CDR3nt: TGTGCCAGCCTGGGGCAGAATGAGCAGTTCTTC

v_gene: TRBV7-9
d_gene: TRBD1
j_gene: TRBJ1-1
abundance: few
CDR3aa: CASSTGQGITEAFF
CDR3nt: TGTGCCAGCAGCACCGGACAGGGGATCACTGAAGCTTTCTTT

v_gene: TRBV5-4
d_gene: NA
j_gene: TRBJ2-3
abundance: NA
CDR3aa: CASSARRHTDTQYF
CDR3nt: TGCGCCAGCAGCGCCAGGCGTCACACAGATACGCAGTATTTT

v_gene: TRBV5-1
d_gene: TRBD2
j_gene: TRBJ2-7
abundance: NA
CDR3aa: CASSLKRPSGRYSYEQYF
CDR3nt: TGCGCCAGCAGCTTGAAACGGCCTAGCGGGAGGTATTCCTACGAGCAGTACTTC

v_gene: TRBV4-3
d_gene: TRBD2
j_gene: TRBJ2-3
abundance: few
CDR3aa: CASSLLPGLAGTDTQYF
CDR3nt: TGCGCCAGCAGCCTTCTCCCCGGACTAGCGGGAACAGATACGCAGTATTTT

v_gene: TRBV7-3
d_gene: NA
j_gene: TRBJ2-2
abundance: NA
CDR3aa: CASAKGLAGELFF
CDR3nt: TGTGCCAGCGCAAAGGGGTTGGCCGGGGAGCTGTTTTTT

v_gene: TRBV18
d_gene: NA
j_gene: TRBJ1-5
abundance: NA
CDR3aa: CASSRSSSNQPQHF
CDR3nt: TGTGCCAGCTCACGATCCAGTAGCAATCAGCCCCAGCATTTT

v_gene: TRBV5-1
d_gene: TRBD1
j_gene: TRBJ1-1
abundance: NA
CDR3aa: CASRTGENTEAFF
CDR3nt: TGCGCCAGCCGGACAGGGGAGAACACTGAAGCTTTCTTT

v_gene: TRBV6-6
d_gene: NA
j_gene: TRBJ2-3
abundance: few
CDR3aa: CASSPQGLSTDTQYF
CDR3nt: TGTGCCAGCAGTCCCCAGGGTCTTAGCACAGATACGCAGTATTTT

v_gene: TRBV28
d_gene: NA
j_gene: TRBJ2-1
abundance: NA
CDR3aa: CASSLSWGEQFF
CDR3nt: TGTGCCAGCAGTTTATCCTGGGGTGAGCAGTTCTTC

v_gene: TRBV7-6
d_gene: TRBD2
j_gene: TRBJ2-7
abundance: once
CDR3aa: CASSLRSGGPYEQYF
CDR3nt: TGTGCCAGCAGCTTAAGGAGCGGGGGGCCATACGAGCAGTACTTC

v_gene: TRBV6-7
d_gene: NA
j_gene: TRBJ1-1
abundance: few
CDR3aa: CASSYSKGMNTEAFF
CDR3nt: TGTGCCAGCAGTTACTCCAAGGGTATGAACACTGAAGCTTTCTTT

v_gene: TRBV5-1
d_gene: TRBD2
j_gene: TRBJ2-5
abundance: few
CDR3aa: CASRAGTSGIGYF
CDR3nt: TGCGCCAGCAGGGCCGGGACTAGCGGCATCGGGTACTTC

v_gene: TRBV28
d_gene: NA
j_gene: TRBJ2-2
abundance: NA
CDR3aa: CASSDYTGELFF
CDR3nt: TGTGCCAGCAGTGACTATACCGGGGAGCTGTTTTTT

v_gene: TRBV28
d_gene: NA
j_gene: TRBJ2-2
abundance: NA
CDR3aa: CASSSQGWGNTGELFF
CDR3nt: TGTGCCAGCAGTTCTCAGGGATGGGGGAACACCGGGGAGCTGTTTTTT

v_gene: TRBV7-2
d_gene: NA
j_gene: TRBJ1-1
abundance: NA
CDR3aa: CASSKGGREAFF
CDR3nt: TGTGCCAGCAGCAAGGGAGGCAGGGAAGCTTTCTTT

v_gene: TRBV7-2
d_gene: TRBD1
j_gene: TRBJ2-7
abundance: NA
CDR3aa: CASSTYRGRSYEQYF
CDR3nt: TGTGCCAGCAGCACATACAGGGGGAGGTCCTACGAGCAGTACTTC